This record looks at one T cell receptor beta chain sequence and its context. Its antigen is as yet unknown. The junction had 6 bases not matched to a gene; V was cut back by 0 bases and J by 0 bases. Germline CDR1 is KGHSY and CDR2 is FQNENV. CDR3 length: 17 amino acids. TCRdb's copy holds only in-frame clones and misses some; the assay was immunoSEQ multiplex PCR. The sample has under 200,000 clones; around 90% are singletons. The data are from a study of T cell responses to AZD1222 COVID-19 vaccine. Notes on the study in general: Two doses of AZD1222 preceded a rise in Spike-specific TCR breadth and depth.

The receptor comes from an adult in good health. V usage is TRBV16 and J usage is TRBJ1-1; 8 bases agree with TRBD1. The sequencing here drew on peripheral blood, taken on day 0 of AZD1222 vaccination. CDR3 bases: TGTGCCAGCAGCCAATCCGGGACAGGCGGCATGAACACTGAAGCTTTCTTT. Its translation: CASSQSGTGGMNTEAFF. Combining the CDR3 with reference TRBV16 and TRBJ1-1 gives the whole variable domain GEEVAQTPKHLVRGEGQKAKLYCAPIKGHSYVFWYQQVLKNEFKFLISFQNENVFDETGMPKERFSAKCLPNSPCSLEIQATKLEDSAVYFCASSQSGTGGMNTEAFFGQGTRLTVV.